This T cell receptor (beta chain) originates from a study of T cells in Graves' hyperthyroidism and ophthalmopathy. Looking at the study overall: The initial diagnosis was the point when peripheral blood was collected, ahead of any treatment. Study-level results: Most thyroid clonotypes expanded above 0.001 were also detected in blood.

The investigators amplified TCR beta CDR3 regions from RNA transcripts. Using the HTBI primer set, a first-round RT-PCR was run on the TCR CDR3. TCRdb re-called the multiplex PCR reads through MiXCR, storing one row per CDR3 protein. The data contain some 550,000 distinct CDR3 sequences, about a sixth of them singletons. Trimming took 10 bases from V and 0 from J; bases not matched to a gene: 5. The CDR3 has 14 residues. Germline assignment: CDR1 MNHNS and CDR2 SASEGT. Exclusion criteria comprised uncontrolled infection, other autoimmune disease, pregnancy or lactation. There are a few counts of this clonotype. As yet, its antigen is unknown.

V is TRBV6-1 and J is TRBJ1-5, with TRBD1 matching 8 bases. This TCR was recovered from a woman aged 40 to 50 with Graves' ophthalmopathy. The sample consisted of blood. CDR3 coding DNA: TGTGCCACGGGACAGGCCTATAGCAATCAGCCCCAGCATTTT. The encoded protein is CATGQAYSNQPQHF.